This TCR beta chain was sequenced during a study of tumor-infiltrating lymphocytes in primary liver carcinoma. Total RNA and DNA came together from around 20-30 mg of bulk tissue without cell sorting. As regards this clonotype: Germline is not matched at one junction end, which may reflect a read error.

The CDR3 loop spans 13 amino acids. Per germline, CDR1 SGHAT and CDR2 FQNNGV. The researchers produced TCR beta cDNA from roughly 500 ng total RNA with a constant-region primer. Each TCR beta library was derived from three nested multiplex PCR rounds that employed slightly modified ARM-PCR. A C-beta reverse primer was combined with TRBV1-TRBV30 forward primers in the first two PCR rounds, and each round had approximately 10 cycles. Each CDR3 protein is one row after TCRdb ran MiXCR on the multiplex PCR reads. The sample includes about 54,000 distinct CDR3 sequences, over 65% of them seen just once. The chain links TRBV11-2 to TRBJ2-5; D is unclear. The origin of this receptor is a man in his forties with primary liver carcinoma and hepatitis B virus infection. The sequenced material came from liver tumor tissue from sampling region 2. Stated subset: tumor region T2, inferior pole. The CDR3, as DNA: TGTGCCAGTAGCCTAGATTTTCTGGAGACCCAGTGCTTC. This codes for CASSLDFLETQCF.